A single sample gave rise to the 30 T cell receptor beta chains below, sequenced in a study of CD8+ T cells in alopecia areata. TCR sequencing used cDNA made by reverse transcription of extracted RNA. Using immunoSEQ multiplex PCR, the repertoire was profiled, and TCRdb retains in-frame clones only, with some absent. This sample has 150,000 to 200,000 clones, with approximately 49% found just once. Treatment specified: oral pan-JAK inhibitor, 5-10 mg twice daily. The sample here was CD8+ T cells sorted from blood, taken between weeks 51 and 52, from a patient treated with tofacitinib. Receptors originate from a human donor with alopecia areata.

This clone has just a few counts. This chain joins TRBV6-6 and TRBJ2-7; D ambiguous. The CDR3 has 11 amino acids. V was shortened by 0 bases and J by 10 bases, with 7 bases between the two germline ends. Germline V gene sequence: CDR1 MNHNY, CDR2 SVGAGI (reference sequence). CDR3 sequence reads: CASSYSRQQYF. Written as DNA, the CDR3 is TGTGCCAGCAGTTACTCGAGACAACAGTACTTC.

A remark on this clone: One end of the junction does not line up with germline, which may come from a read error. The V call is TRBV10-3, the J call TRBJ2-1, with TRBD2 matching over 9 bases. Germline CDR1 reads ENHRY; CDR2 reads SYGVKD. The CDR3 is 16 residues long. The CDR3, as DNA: TGTGCCAGCAGTGAAACCGCGGGGGGGCACAGTAATGAGCAGTTCTTC. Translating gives CASSETAGGHSNEQFF.

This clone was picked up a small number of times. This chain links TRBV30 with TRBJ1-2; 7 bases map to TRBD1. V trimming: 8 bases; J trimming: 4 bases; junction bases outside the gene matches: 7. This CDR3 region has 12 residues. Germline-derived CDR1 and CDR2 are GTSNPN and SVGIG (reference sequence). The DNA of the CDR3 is TGTGCCGGAACAGGGGAGGGCTATGGCTACACCTTC. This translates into CAGTGEGYGYTF.

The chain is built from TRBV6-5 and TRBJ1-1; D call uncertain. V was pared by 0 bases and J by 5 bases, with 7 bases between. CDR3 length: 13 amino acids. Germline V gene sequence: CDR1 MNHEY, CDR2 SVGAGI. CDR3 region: CASSYSGQTEAFF. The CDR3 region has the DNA TGTGCCAGCAGTTACTCAGGGCAAACTGAAGCTTTCTTT.

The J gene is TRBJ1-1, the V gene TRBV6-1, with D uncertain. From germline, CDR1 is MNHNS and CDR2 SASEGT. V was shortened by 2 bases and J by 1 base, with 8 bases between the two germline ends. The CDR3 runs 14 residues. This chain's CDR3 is CASSEFWSNTEAFF. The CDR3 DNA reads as TGTGCCAGCAGTGAATTTTGGTCGAACACTGAAGCTTTCTTT.

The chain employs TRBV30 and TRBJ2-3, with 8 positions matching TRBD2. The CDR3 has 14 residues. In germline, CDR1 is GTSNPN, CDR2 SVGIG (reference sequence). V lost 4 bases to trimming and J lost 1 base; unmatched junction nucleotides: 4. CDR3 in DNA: TGTGCCTGGACGCGGGGGGCCGGCACAGATACGCAGTATTTT. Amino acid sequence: CAWTRGAGTDTQYF.

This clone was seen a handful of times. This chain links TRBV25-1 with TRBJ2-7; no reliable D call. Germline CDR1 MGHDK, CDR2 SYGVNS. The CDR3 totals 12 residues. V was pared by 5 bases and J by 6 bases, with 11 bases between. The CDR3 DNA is TGTGCCAGCAGTCACCGTTGGGGCGAGCAGTACTTC. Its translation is CASSHRWGEQYF.

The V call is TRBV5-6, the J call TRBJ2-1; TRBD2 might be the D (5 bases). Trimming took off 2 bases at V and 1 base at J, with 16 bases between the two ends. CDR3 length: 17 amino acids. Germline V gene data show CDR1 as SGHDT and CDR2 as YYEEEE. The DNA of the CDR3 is TGTGCCAGCAGCTTTGGCCGTCTGGGGAGATCCTACAATGAGCAGTTCTTC. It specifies CASSFGRLGRSYNEQFF.

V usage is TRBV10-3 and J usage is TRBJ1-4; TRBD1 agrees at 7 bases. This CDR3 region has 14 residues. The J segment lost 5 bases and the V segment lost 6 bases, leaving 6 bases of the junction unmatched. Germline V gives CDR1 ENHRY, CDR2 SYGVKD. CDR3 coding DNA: TGTGCCATCAGGGGGACAGCTTCGAATGAAAAACTGTTTTTT. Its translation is CAIRGTASNEKLFF.

This CDR3 reads CASSYDGETQYF. CDR3 DNA sequence: TGTGCCAGCAGTTATGATGGGGAGACCCAGTACTTC. V and J are TRBV6-5 and TRBJ2-5; D is uncertain. This CDR3 has 12 residues. V lost 3 bases and J 5 bases, leaving 7 bases between the germline ends. Germline lookup yields CDR1 MNHEY and CDR2 SVGAGI.

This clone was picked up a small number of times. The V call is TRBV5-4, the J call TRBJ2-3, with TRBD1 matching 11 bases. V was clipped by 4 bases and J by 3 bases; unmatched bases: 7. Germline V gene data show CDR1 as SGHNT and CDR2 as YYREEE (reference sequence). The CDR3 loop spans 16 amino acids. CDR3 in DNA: TGTGCCAGCAGCCCGGGACAGGGGGTAGGAACAGATACGCAGTATTTT. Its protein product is CASSPGQGVGTDTQYF.

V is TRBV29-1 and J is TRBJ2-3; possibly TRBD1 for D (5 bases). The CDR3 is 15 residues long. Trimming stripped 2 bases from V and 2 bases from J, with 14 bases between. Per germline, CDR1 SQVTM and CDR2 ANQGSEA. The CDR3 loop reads CSVENGAHATDTQYF. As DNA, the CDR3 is TGCAGCGTTGAAAATGGGGCCCACGCCACAGATACGCAGTATTTT.

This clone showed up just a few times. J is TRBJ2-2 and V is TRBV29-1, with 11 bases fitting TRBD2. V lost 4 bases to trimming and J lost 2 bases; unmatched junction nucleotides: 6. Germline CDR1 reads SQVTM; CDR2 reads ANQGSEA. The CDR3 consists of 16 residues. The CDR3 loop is CSVAPSGGPNTGELFF. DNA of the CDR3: TGCAGCGTTGCTCCTAGCGGGGGGCCAAACACCGGGGAGCTGTTTTTT.

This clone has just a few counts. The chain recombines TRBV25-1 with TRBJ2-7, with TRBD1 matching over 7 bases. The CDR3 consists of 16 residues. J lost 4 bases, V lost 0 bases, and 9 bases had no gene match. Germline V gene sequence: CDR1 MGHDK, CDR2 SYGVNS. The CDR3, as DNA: TGTGCCAGCAGTGAATATGAAGGGGGCAGGGAATACGAGCAGTACTTC. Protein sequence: CASSEYEGGREYEQYF.

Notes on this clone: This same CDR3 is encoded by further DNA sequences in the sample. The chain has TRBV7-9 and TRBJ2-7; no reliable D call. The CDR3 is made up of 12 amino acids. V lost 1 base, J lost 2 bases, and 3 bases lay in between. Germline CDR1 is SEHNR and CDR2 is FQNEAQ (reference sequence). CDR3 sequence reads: CASSLVPYEQYF. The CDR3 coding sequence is TGTGCCAGCAGCTTAGTTCCCTACGAGCAGTACTTC. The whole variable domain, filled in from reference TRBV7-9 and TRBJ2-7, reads DTGVSQNPRHKITKRGQNVTFRCDPISEHNRLYWYRQTLGQGPEFLTYFQNEAQLEKSRLLSDRFSAERPKGSFSTLEIQRTEQGDSAMYLCASSLVPYEQYFGPGTRLTVT.

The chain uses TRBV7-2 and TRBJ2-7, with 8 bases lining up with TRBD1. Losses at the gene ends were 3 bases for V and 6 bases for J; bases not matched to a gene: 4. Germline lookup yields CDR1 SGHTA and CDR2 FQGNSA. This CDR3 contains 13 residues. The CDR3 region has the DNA TGTGCCAGCAGCTTGAGACAGGGGAGCGAGCAGTACTTC. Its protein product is CASSLRQGSEQYF.

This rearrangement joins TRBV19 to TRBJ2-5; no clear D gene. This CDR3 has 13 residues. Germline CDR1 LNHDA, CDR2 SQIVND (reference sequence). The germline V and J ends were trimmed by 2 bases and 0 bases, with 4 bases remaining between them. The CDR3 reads CASSIWDQETQYF. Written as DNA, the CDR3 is TGTGCCAGTAGTATATGGGACCAAGAGACCCAGTACTTC.

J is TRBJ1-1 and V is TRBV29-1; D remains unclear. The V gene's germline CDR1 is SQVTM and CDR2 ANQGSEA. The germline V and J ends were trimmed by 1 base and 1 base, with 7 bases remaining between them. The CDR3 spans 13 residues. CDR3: CSVEVQTNTEAFF. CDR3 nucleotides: TGCAGCGTTGAAGTCCAAACGAACACTGAAGCTTTCTTT.

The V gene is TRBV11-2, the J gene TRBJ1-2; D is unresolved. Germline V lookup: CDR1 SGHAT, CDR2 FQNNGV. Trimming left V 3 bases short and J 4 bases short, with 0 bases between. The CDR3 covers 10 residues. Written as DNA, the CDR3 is TGTGCCAGCAGCTTCTATGGCTACACCTTC. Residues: CASSFYGYTF.

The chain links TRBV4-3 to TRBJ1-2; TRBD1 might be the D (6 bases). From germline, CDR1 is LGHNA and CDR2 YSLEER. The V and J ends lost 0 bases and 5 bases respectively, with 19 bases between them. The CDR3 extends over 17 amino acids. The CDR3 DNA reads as TGCGCCAGCAGCCAAGACGACGAACAGGGTGCCCTATATGGCTACACCTTC. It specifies CASSQDDEQGALYGYTF.

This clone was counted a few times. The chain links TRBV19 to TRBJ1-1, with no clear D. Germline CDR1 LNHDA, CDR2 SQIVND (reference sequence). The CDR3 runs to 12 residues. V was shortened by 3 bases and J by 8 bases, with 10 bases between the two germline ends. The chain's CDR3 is CASSMNLGEAFF. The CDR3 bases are TGTGCCAGTAGTATGAACTTGGGGGAAGCTTTCTTT.

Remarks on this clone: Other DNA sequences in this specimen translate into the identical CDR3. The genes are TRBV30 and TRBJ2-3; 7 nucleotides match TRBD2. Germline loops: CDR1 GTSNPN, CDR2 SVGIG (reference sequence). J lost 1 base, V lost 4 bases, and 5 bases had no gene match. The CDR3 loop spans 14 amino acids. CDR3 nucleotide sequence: TGTGCCTGGACTGAACGGGGGGGCACAGATACGCAGTATTTT. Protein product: CAWTERGGTDTQYF. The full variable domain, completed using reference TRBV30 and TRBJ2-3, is SQTIHQWPATLVQPVGSPLSLECTVEGTSNPNLYWYRQAAGRGLQLLFYSVGIGQISSEVPQNLSASRPQDRQFILSSKKLLLSDSGFYLCAWTERGGTDTQYFGPGTRLTVL.

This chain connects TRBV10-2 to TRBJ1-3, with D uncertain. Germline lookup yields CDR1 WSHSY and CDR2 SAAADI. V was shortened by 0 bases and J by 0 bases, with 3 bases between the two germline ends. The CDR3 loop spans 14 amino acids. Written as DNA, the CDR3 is TGCGCCAGCAGTGAGTCGGTCTCTGGAAACACCATATATTTT. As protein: CASSESVSGNTIYF.

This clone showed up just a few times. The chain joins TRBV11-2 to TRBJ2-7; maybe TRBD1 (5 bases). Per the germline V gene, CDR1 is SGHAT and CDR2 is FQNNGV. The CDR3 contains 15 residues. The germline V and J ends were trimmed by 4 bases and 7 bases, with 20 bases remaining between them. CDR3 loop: CASSSHQGGSGEQYF. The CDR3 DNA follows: TGTGCCAGCAGCTCCCACCAGGGTGGTAGTGGGGAGCAGTACTTC.

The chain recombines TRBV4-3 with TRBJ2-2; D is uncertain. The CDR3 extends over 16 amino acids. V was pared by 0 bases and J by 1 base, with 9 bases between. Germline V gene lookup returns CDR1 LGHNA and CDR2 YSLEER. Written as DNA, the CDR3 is TGCGCCAGCAGCCAAGAGGTATCTTTGAACACCGGGGAGCTGTTTTTT. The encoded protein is CASSQEVSLNTGELFF.

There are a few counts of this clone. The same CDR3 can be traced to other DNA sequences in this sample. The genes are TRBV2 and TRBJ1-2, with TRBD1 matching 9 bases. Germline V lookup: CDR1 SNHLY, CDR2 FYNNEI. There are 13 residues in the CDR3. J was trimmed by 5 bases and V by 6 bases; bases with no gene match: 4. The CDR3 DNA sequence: TGTGCCAGCAGCAGGGACAGGGTATATGGCTACACCTTC. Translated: CASSRDRVYGYTF.

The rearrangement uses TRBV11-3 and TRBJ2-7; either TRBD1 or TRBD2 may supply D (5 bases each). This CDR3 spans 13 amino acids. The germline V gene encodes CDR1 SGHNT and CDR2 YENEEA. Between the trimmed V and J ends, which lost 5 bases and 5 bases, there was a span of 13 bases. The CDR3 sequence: CASSPGTRHEQYF. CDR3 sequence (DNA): TGTGCCAGCAGCCCCGGGACCCGCCACGAGCAGTACTTC.

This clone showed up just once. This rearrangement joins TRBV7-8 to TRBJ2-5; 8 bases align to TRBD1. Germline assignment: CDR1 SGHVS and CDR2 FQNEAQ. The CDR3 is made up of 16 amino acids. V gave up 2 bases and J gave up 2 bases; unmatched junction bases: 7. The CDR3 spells CASSLPQGGLQETQYF. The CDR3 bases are TGTGCCAGCAGCTTACCACAGGGGGGTCTACAAGAGACCCAGTACTTC.

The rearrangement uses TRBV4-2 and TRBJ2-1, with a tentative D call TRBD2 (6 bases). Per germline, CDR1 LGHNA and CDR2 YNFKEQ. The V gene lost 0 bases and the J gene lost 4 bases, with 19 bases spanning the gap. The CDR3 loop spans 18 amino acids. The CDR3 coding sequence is TGTGCCAGCAGCCAAGATTACGGAGGCAGCGGGTTGTACAATGAGCAGTTCTTC. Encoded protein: CASSQDYGGSGLYNEQFF.

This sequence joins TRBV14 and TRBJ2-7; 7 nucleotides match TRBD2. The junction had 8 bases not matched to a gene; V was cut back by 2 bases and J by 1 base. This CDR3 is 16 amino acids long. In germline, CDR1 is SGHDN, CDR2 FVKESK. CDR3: CASSQSGSGSSYEQYF. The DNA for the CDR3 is TGTGCCAGCAGCCAAAGTGGTAGCGGGTCTTCCTACGAGCAGTACTTC.